This T cell receptor (beta chain) is from a study of cytomegalovirus exposure and HLA in healthy donors. Study background: Approximately 180 million T cells yielded 120 million or so unique TCR beta sequences, as an earlier analysis found.

Study outcomes and limitations: In a later analysis, a genetic analysis reported fewer productive-TCR N-insertions in an Asian-associated ancestry cluster than the cohort average.

Germline CDR1 MDHEN, CDR2 SYDVKM. Trimming at V came to 7 bases and at J to 6 bases, leaving 8 bases not matched to a gene. This CDR3 has 13 residues. The PCR made use of 60 Vbeta and 13 Jbeta primers. The data were produced by immunoSEQ multiplex PCR, yet TCRdb's version contains in-frame clones alone and is incomplete. The sample spans 150,000 or so clones; the ten largest clones claim under 2%. Comments on this clone: No antigen is known for it.

The sample taken for sequencing was PBMCs. The TCR sequence derives from a woman aged 45-59 years in good health and CMV-seronegative. This chain connects TRBV28 to TRBJ1-1; TRBD1 agrees at 7 bases. The CDR3 sequence is CASNRQGPPEAFF. The CDR3 DNA is TGTGCCAGCAATCGACAGGGACCCCCTGAAGCTTTCTTT.